The TCR beta chain under discussion was sequenced for a study of human T cells and chemical hapten exposure. Whole-study context: Slight differences in pooled library volume were the main source of varying TCR yields across samples.

TCRdb passed the RACE reads through MiXCR, listing each CDR3 protein once. The data hold 75,000 to 100,000 distinct CDR3 sequences, with about 8.8% observed a single time. Time point here: healthy volunteer bleed at 2 weeks. Unfractionated whole blood yielded total RNA. V lost 1 base to trimming and J lost 6 bases, with 4 bases between them. Germline CDR1 MNHEY, CDR2 SMNVEV (reference sequence). The CDR3 spans 12 residues. As concerns this clonotype: This may stem from a read error, because a much larger clone lies one nucleotide away.

This chain connects TRBV27 to TRBJ1-5, with unresolved D. Sequenced sample: whole blood. The source is a female donor in good health. Some clones in this sample may be carry-over from other donors' samples. The CDR3 sequence is CASSLWGQPQHF. As DNA, the CDR3 is TGTGCCAGCAGTTTATGGGGTCAGCCCCAGCATTTT.